Presented here are 9 T cell receptor beta chains from one specimen sequenced in a study of T cells in Graves' hyperthyroidism and ophthalmopathy. Using RNA transcripts as the source, TCR beta CDR3 regions were amplified. Primed by the HTBI set, a first-round RT-PCR was run on the TCR CDR3. TCRdb redid the calling of the multiplex PCR reads with MiXCR, one entry per CDR3 protein. The table has 550,000 to 800,000 distinct CDR3 sequences, 15% to 20% seen once; the top ten hold about a sixth. Sequenced input: blood. Receptor source: a man in his forties or fifties with Graves' hyperthyroidism.

V gene TRBV2 combines with J gene TRBJ1-2, with unresolved D. CDR1 is SNHLY and CDR2 is FYNNEI in the germline V gene. V was shortened by 6 bases and J by 4 bases, with 18 bases between the two germline ends. This CDR3 comprises 15 residues. The CDR3 DNA reads as TGTGCCAGCAGGAGAGACGGGAACTTATTCTATGGCTACACCTTC. This translates into CASRRDGNLFYGYTF.

This clonotype has at least ten counts. The chain carries TRBV27 and TRBJ1-2; D ambiguous. Germline values: CDR1 MNHEY, CDR2 SMNVEV (reference sequence). The V and J ends lost 3 bases and 2 bases respectively, with 7 bases between them. The length of the CDR3 is 13 residues. The CDR3 is CASSFDKNYGYTF. The DNA for the CDR3 is TGTGCCAGCAGTTTCGACAAGAACTATGGCTACACCTTC.

The CDR3 DNA follows: TGCAGTGCTAGAGGTTCTGGAAGCTCCTACAATGAGCAGTTCTTC. Protein product: CSARGSGSSYNEQFF. This chain connects TRBV20-1 to TRBJ2-1; no clear D. There are 15 residues in the CDR3. Trimming shortened V by 1 base and J by 0 bases, and 10 bases separated the two germline ends. Germline V gene data show CDR1 as DFQATT and CDR2 as SNEGSKA (reference sequence).

This sequence joins TRBV18 and TRBJ1-4; D is ambiguous. Trimming cost V 5 bases and J 5 bases, with 9 bases left between them. This CDR3 comprises 13 residues. The germline CDR1 and CDR2 sequences are KGHSH and LQKENI. The CDR3 DNA is TGTGCCAGCTCAGTAGGAGCGAATGAAAAACTGTTTTTT. Translated, it gives CASSVGANEKLFF.

This clonotype has a count of ten or more. The genes are TRBV11-2 and TRBJ2-1; the match to TRBD2 covers 10 bases. From germline, CDR1 is SGHAT and CDR2 FQNNGV. The CDR3 contains 15 residues. J gave up 7 bases and V 3 bases, and 6 bases lay outside the gene matches. Written as DNA, the CDR3 is TGTGCCAGCAGCTTCCTAGCGGGAGTATCGAATGAGCAGTTCTTC. The encoded protein is CASSFLAGVSNEQFF.

This clonotype was counted at least ten times. This chain joins TRBV13 and TRBJ2-3; D is uncertain. Germline assignment: CDR1 PRHDT and CDR2 FYEKMQ (reference sequence). Trimming removed 6 bases at V and 0 bases at J, with 10 bases between. The CDR3 runs to 14 residues. The DNA for the CDR3 is TGTGCCAGCAGTCTATACACTAGCACAGATACGCAGTATTTT. As protein: CASSLYTSTDTQYF.

This clonotype was detected ten times or more. The chain carries TRBV12-3 or TRBV12-4 and TRBJ1-5; 7 bases line up with TRBD1. V gave up 6 bases and J gave up 4 bases; unmatched junction bases: 9. This CDR3 comprises 15 residues. CDR3 sequence reads: CASSPGTEGNQPQHF. DNA of the CDR3: TGTGCCAGCAGCCCGGGGACAGAAGGTAATCAGCCCCAGCATTTT.

The chain links TRBV7-3 to TRBJ1-1; D not resolved. The CDR3 has 14 amino acids. Germline loops: CDR1 SGHTA, CDR2 FQGTGA. V was clipped by 1 base and J by 4 bases, with 10 bases between them. CDR3 sequence: CASSLIAGTTEAFF. The CDR3, as DNA: TGTGCCAGCAGCTTAATAGCAGGTACCACTGAAGCTTTCTTT.

J is TRBJ2-5 and V is TRBV6-2 or TRBV6-3, with TRBD1 matching over 7 bases. V lost 4 bases, J lost 3 bases, and 5 bases stayed unmatched. This CDR3 has 14 residues. Germline CDR1 and CDR2: MNHEY and SVGEGT. The CDR3 region is CASSSTGVKETQYF. In nucleotides, the CDR3 is TGTGCCAGCAGTTCCACAGGGGTCAAAGAGACCCAGTACTTC.